The 10 T cell receptor beta chains below come from one sample, sequenced in a study of OX40 agonist ivuxolimab in advanced cancers. Clones were read by immunoSEQ multiplex PCR, and TCRdb kept only the in-frame ones, dropping some. The table shows tens of thousands of clones, with over 80% occurring only once. This sample comprised CD4+ or CD8+ T cells sorted from blood, obtained in a trial of the OX40 agonist ivuxolimab. The receptor set was obtained from an adult with an advanced solid tumor such as melanoma, head and neck, liver or kidney cancer.

The chain recombines TRBV6-4 with TRBJ1-5; D unclear. V lost 10 bases and J 3 bases, leaving 25 bases between the germline ends. The CDR3 consists of 17 residues. Germline CDR1 and CDR2: MRHNA and SNTAGT. The CDR3 spells CAIPITSGSQTNQPQHF. CDR3 DNA: TGTGCCATTCCCATCACCTCGGGCAGCCAAACCAATCAGCCCCAGCATTTT.

The chain links TRBV28 to TRBJ1-1; 7 bases are shared with TRBD1. This CDR3 comprises 13 residues. V was pared by 8 bases and J by 5 bases, with 8 bases of the junction left unmatched. The germline CDR1 and CDR2 sequences are MDHEN and SYDVKM. The CDR3 nucleotides read TGTGCCAGCGGCCCGCAGGGGGGAACTGAAGCTTTCTTT. This gives the protein CASGPQGGTEAFF.

V is TRBV11-2 and J is TRBJ2-7; TRBD2 is a possible D gene (5 bases). Between the trimmed V and J ends, which lost 1 base and 0 bases, there was a span of 7 bases. There are 14 residues in the CDR3. CDR1 and CDR2 from the germline V gene are SGHAT and FQNNGV. CDR3 bases: TGTGCCAGCAGCTTAGGACTATACTCCTACGAGCAGTACGTC. This gives the protein CASSLGLYSYEQYV.

The J gene is TRBJ2-5, the V gene TRBV15; D call uncertain. Trimming cost V 1 base and J 4 bases, with 7 bases left between them. The CDR3 sequence is 13 residues long. Germline loops: CDR1 LNHNV, CDR2 YYDKDF (reference sequence). Here the CDR3 reads CATSRARGETQYF. In DNA form, the CDR3 reads TGTGCCACCAGCAGAGCGAGAGGAGAGACCCAGTACTTC.

This chain connects TRBV29-1 to TRBJ2-7; 11 bases match TRBD1. The germline V gene encodes CDR1 SQVTM and CDR2 ANQGSEA. CDR3 length: 13 amino acids. V was clipped by 4 bases and J by 6 bases; unmatched bases: 5. The CDR3 bases are TGCAGCGTTGGCAAAGGGACAGGGGGCGAGCAGTACTTC. It is translated as CSVGKGTGGEQYF.

The V and J genes are TRBV29-1 and TRBJ1-4, with D perhaps matching TRBD1 (5 bases). This CDR3 comprises 14 residues. The germline V and J ends were trimmed by 7 bases and 3 bases, with 15 bases remaining between them. Germline CDR1 reads SQVTM; CDR2 reads ANQGSEA. This CDR3 reads CSGGLGTSNEKLFF. CDR3 bases: TGCAGCGGGGGGTTAGGGACGTCTAATGAAAAACTGTTTTTT.

CDR3 nucleotide sequence: TGTGCCAGCTCACCACCGGCAGGGGAGGAACACTGGAATGAGCAGTTCTTC. Translated: CASSPPAGEEHWNEQFF. V is TRBV18 and J is TRBJ2-1; D assignment may be TRBD1 or TRBD2 (6 bases each). The germline gives CDR1 KGHSH, CDR2 LQKENI. V lost 0 bases and J 7 bases, leaving 19 bases between the germline ends. This CDR3 spans 17 amino acids.

This clone has just a few counts. The V call is TRBV30, the J call TRBJ2-3; TRBD2 matches at 8 bases. In germline, CDR1 is GTSNPN, CDR2 SVGIG (reference sequence). Unmatched junction bases numbered 6, after V lost 5 bases and J lost 2 bases. The CDR3 is made up of 14 amino acids. The chain's CDR3 is CAWGTGGATDTQYF. The CDR3 region has the DNA TGTGCCTGGGGGACGGGGGGGGCCACAGATACGCAGTATTTT.

The V gene is TRBV10-3, the J gene TRBJ2-1, with D perhaps matching TRBD2 (5 bases). The germline V gene encodes CDR1 ENHRY and CDR2 SYGVKD. V lost 6 bases to trimming and J lost 8 bases, with 11 bases between them. This CDR3 spans 12 amino acids. CDR3 amino acids: CAIRPEGDEQFF. The CDR3 region has the DNA TGTGCCATCAGACCCGAGGGAGATGAGCAGTTCTTC.

The V and J genes are TRBV2 and TRBJ1-2; TRBD1 agrees at 9 bases. Germline trimming cut 9 bases from V and 2 bases from J; bases unmatched to any gene: 4. From germline, CDR1 is SNHLY and CDR2 FYNNEI. CDR3 length: 13 amino acids. DNA of the CDR3: TGTGCCAGGAGCGGACAGGGGAACTATGGCTACACCTTC. Encoded protein: CARSGQGNYGYTF.